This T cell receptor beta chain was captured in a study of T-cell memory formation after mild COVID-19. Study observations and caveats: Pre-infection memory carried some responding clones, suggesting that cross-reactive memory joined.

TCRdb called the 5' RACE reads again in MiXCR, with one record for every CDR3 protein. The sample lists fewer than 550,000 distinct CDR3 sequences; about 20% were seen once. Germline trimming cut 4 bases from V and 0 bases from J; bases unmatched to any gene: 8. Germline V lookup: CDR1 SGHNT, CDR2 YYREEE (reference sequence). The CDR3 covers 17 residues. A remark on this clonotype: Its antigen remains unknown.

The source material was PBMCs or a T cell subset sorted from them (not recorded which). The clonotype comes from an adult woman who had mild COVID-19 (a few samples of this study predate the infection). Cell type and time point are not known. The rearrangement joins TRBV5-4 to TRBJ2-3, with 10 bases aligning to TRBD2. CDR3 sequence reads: CASSRTGLADSTDTQYF. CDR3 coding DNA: TGTGCCAGCAGCAGGACAGGACTAGCGGATAGCACAGATACGCAGTATTTT.